Below, 18 T cell receptor beta chains from the same sample are listed, as sequenced in a study of T-cell reconstitution after alpha-beta-depleted transplantation in children. Unique molecular identifiers were used to barcode this TCRbeta library. TCRdb reanalysed the PCR reads using MiXCR and keeps one entry per CDR3 protein. In the table there are approximately 350,000 distinct CDR3 sequences, about a tenth of which are singletons. Here the sequenced sample was PBMCs from the stem cell graft donor, taken from the stem cell graft. These receptors all stem from a human donor who donated a stem cell graft to a child with acute lymphoblastic leukemia.

This clonotype has just a few counts. The chain is built from TRBV3-1 and TRBJ1-1, with D possibly being TRBD1 (6 bases). Looked up from germline, CDR1 is LGHDT and CDR2 is YNNKEL (reference sequence). V lost 5 bases and J lost 7, with 11 bases in between. The CDR3 has 12 residues. CDR3 nucleotide sequence: TGTGCCAGCAGCGGTGGACAGATTGAAGCTTTCTTT. Translating gives CASSGGQIEAFF.

J is TRBJ2-1 and V is TRBV15; D is undetermined. The V end was cut by 9 bases, the J end by 8 bases, with 20 bases between. Germline lookup yields CDR1 LNHNV and CDR2 YYDKDF (reference sequence). The CDR3 spans 14 residues. In nucleotides, the CDR3 is TGTGCCACTACCAAATCCCCCAAGAGCGATGAGCAGTTCTTC. It is translated as CATTKSPKSDEQFF.

A word on this clonotype: This clone may be a read error of a much larger clone one base away. The J gene is TRBJ2-1, the V gene TRBV12-3 or TRBV12-4; 10 bases agree with TRBD1. V lost 10 bases, J lost 13 bases, and 10 bases stayed unmatched. This CDR3 comprises 12 residues. CDR3 residues: CATRGTGERQFF. The CDR3 DNA reads TGTGCCACCAGGGGGACAGGGGAGCGCCAGTTCTTC.

In its sample, this clonotype was seen a few times. The chain is built from TRBV4-1 and TRBJ2-7, with D perhaps matching TRBD2 (6 bases). Germline assignment: CDR1 MGHRA and CDR2 YSYEKL. The CDR3 loop spans 14 amino acids. V lost 0 bases and J lost 2, with 8 bases in between. The CDR3 region is CASSQDERAYEQYF. As DNA, the CDR3 is TGCGCCAGCAGCCAAGATGAGCGGGCCTACGAGCAGTACTTC.

There are a few counts of this clonotype. The J gene is TRBJ2-3, the V gene TRBV12-3 or TRBV12-4, with D perhaps matching TRBD1 (5 bases). The CDR3 covers 14 residues. V was clipped by 10 bases and J by 0 bases, with 14 bases between them. CDR3 sequence (DNA): TGTGCCACCGCCCAAGGGGCTAGCACAGATACGCAGTATTTT. This gives the protein CATAQGASTDTQYF.

The V gene is TRBV20-1, the J gene TRBJ2-1, with D possibly called TRBD1 or TRBD2 (5 bases each). Germline CDR1 and CDR2: DFQATT and SNEGSKA (reference sequence). The CDR3 length is 16 residues. CDR3 nucleotide sequence: TGCAGCCCCGCATTCGGGGCGGGTCTCCCGGACAATGAGCAGTTCTTC. It is translated as CSPAFGAGLPDNEQFF.

At least ten counts were recorded for this clonotype. This chain connects TRBV7-2 to TRBJ1-1; no definite D call. The length of the CDR3 is 13 residues. In germline, CDR1 is SGHTA, CDR2 FQGNSA. V was pared by 2 bases and J by 1 base, with 5 bases between. The DNA of the CDR3 is TGTGCCAGCAGCTTATCGGGGAACACTGAAGCTTTCTTT. It encodes CASSLSGNTEAFF.

Comments on this clonotype: The conserved closing phenylalanine or tryptophan is absent in this CDR3, likely reflecting a read error. The chain couples TRBV9 to TRBJ1-1; D is undetermined. Germline V lookup: CDR1 SGDLS, CDR2 YYNGEE. There are 13 residues in the CDR3. V was clipped by 3 bases and J by 1 base, with 7 bases between them. The CDR3: CASSDARNTEAFL. CDR3 sequence (DNA): TGTGCCAGCAGCGATGCCAGGAACACTGAAGCTTTCTTG.

This clonotype was recorded a few times. The chain links TRBV27 to TRBJ2-2; 10 bases line up with TRBD2. J was trimmed by 5 bases and V by 6 bases; bases with no gene match: 15. This CDR3 contains 18 residues. From germline, CDR1 is MNHEY and CDR2 SMNVEV (reference sequence). The CDR3: CASSPWTALAGETGELFF. CDR3 bases: TGTGCCAGCAGCCCGTGGACAGCCCTAGCGGGAGAAACCGGGGAGCTGTTTTTT.

The CDR3 region is CSARITARINEQFF. CDR3 DNA: TGCAGTGCTAGAATAACTGCTAGAATCAATGAGCAGTTCTTC. This chain links TRBV20-1 with TRBJ2-1; D not certain. V was pared by 2 bases and J by 6 bases, with 14 bases between. The germline CDR1 and CDR2 sequences are DFQATT and SNEGSKA (reference sequence). The CDR3 totals 14 residues.

The chain carries TRBV20-1 and TRBJ2-3; tentative D call: TRBD2 (6 bases). The CDR3 is made up of 17 amino acids. V dropped 0 bases and J dropped 1 base, with 17 bases sitting between them. The germline gives CDR1 DFQATT, CDR2 SNEGSKA (reference sequence). Here the CDR3 DNA reads TGCAGTGCTAGAGATCCCAGAACAGGAGGGGGCACAGATACGCAGTATTTT. Translated: CSARDPRTGGGTDTQYF.

This clonotype was observed a few times. This chain uses TRBV12-3 or TRBV12-4 with TRBJ2-1; 13 nucleotides agree with TRBD2. CDR3 length equals 18 residues. V shed 6 bases, J shed 5 bases, and the junction held 13 bases outside the gene matches. The CDR3 bases are TGTGCCAGCAGCTCCGGGACTAGCGGGAAGAGTAGCCACAATGAGCAGTTCTTC. It specifies CASSSGTSGKSSHNEQFF.

Ten or more counts support this clonotype. V and J are TRBV28 and TRBJ2-5; D gene ambiguous. The CDR3 runs to 13 residues. The V gene lost 1 base and the J gene lost 3 bases, with 6 bases spanning the gap. Germline V CDR1 and CDR2: MDHEN, SYDVKM. The CDR3 reads CASSLFLEETQYF. The CDR3, as DNA: TGTGCCAGCAGTTTATTCTTGGAAGAGACCCAGTACTTC.

The CDR3 protein is CSAATSGPYNEQFF. The CDR3 DNA reads TGCAGTGCTGCGACTAGCGGTCCCTACAATGAGCAGTTCTTC. The chain employs TRBV20-1 and TRBJ2-1, with 9 bases that match TRBD2. The ends lost 5 bases at V and 2 bases at J; junction bases unmatched: 4. There are 14 residues in the CDR3. Per germline, CDR1 DFQATT and CDR2 SNEGSKA (reference sequence).

This clonotype was seen a handful of times. The V call is TRBV5-1, the J call TRBJ1-1, with D perhaps matching TRBD1 (6 bases). Germline V lookup: CDR1 SGHRS, CDR2 YFSETQ. Trimming took off 0 bases at V and 3 bases at J, with 12 bases between the two ends. The CDR3 is 15 amino acids. In DNA form, the CDR3 reads TGCGCCAGCAGCTTGGCAGGACAGTATCACACTGAAGCTTTCTTT. It codes for CASSLAGQYHTEAFF.

The rearrangement uses TRBV27 and TRBJ2-5; perhaps TRBD2 as D (5 bases). Per the germline V gene, CDR1 is MNHEY and CDR2 is SMNVEV (reference sequence). Trimming pared 0 bases from V and 5 bases from J, leaving 10 bases between. This CDR3 is 14 amino acids long. The CDR3 sequence: CASSLSTGWETQYF. The CDR3 region has the DNA TGTGCCAGCAGTTTATCGACGGGGTGGGAGACCCAGTACTTC.

This clonotype has just a few counts. The chain recombines TRBV12-3 or TRBV12-4 with TRBJ2-1, with 8 bases matching TRBD2. Trimming took 4 bases from V and 4 from J; bases not matched to a gene: 12. The CDR3 sequence is 17 residues long. CDR3 protein: CASSWGTSAGSYNEQFF. CDR3 DNA: TGTGCCAGCAGTTGGGGGACTAGTGCCGGAAGTTACAATGAGCAGTTCTTC.

This clonotype was recorded many times. The rearrangement links TRBV6-1 to TRBJ2-1; 8 bases align to TRBD2. J lost 0 bases, V lost 4 bases, and 2 bases had no gene match. The CDR3 is 15 amino acids. In germline, CDR1 is MNHNS, CDR2 SASEGT. The CDR3 sequence is CASSGLAPSYNEQFF. The CDR3 coding sequence is TGTGCCAGCAGTGGACTAGCGCCCTCCTACAATGAGCAGTTCTTC.